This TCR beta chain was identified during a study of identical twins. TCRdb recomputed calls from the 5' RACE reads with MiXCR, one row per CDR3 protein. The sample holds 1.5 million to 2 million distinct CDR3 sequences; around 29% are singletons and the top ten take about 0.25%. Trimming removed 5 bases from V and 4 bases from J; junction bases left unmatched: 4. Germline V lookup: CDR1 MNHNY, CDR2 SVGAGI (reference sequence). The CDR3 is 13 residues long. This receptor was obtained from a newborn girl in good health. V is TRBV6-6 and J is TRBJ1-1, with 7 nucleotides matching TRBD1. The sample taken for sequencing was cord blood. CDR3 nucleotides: TGTGCCAGCAGTGCCGACAGGGTCACTGAAGCTTTCTTT. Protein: CASSADRVTEAFF.